The next 11 T cell receptor beta chains were all read from a single sample in a study of beta chain features in type 1 diabetes. Isolated RNA was reverse transcribed in full, so expressed TCRB transcripts were sequenced. Libraries were prepared by immunoSEQ multiplex PCR; TCRdb keeps only in-frame clonotypes and omits some of them. The repertoire holds more than 60,000 clones, with roughly 60% as singletons. Sample: Tregs from blood. The origin of the receptors is a woman aged 18-29 years in good health.

The chain links TRBV11-3 to TRBJ2-3; unclear D gene. The CDR3 has 12 residues. Germline V gives CDR1 SGHNT, CDR2 YENEEA. The V end was cut by 5 bases, the J end by 7 bases, with 10 bases between. The DNA of the CDR3 is TGTGCCAGCAGCCTCGGCGGTTATACGCAGTATTTT. Protein: CASSLGGYTQYF.

This clone came up a few times. The chain has TRBV7-9 and TRBJ2-7; weak D call: TRBD1 (6 bases). This CDR3 has 12 residues. Germline V CDR1 and CDR2: SEHNR, FQNEAQ (reference sequence). V was clipped by 5 bases and J by 4 bases, with 9 bases between them. CDR3 loop: CASSTQGYEQYF. The CDR3 DNA follows: TGTGCCAGCAGCACCCAGGGGTACGAGCAGTACTTC.

This clone was detected a few times. The chain joins TRBV19 to TRBJ1-2; 9 bases line up with TRBD1. V shed 5 bases, J shed 2 bases, and the junction held 9 bases outside the gene matches. Germline V CDR1 and CDR2: LNHDA, SQIVND (reference sequence). The CDR3 totals 16 residues. CDR3 sequence (DNA): TGTGCCAGTAGTCTTACCCCCGGGACAGGGAACTATGGCTACACCTTC. It encodes CASSLTPGTGNYGYTF.

The chain links TRBV19 to TRBJ1-2; possible D gene TRBD1, 6 bases. V gave up 4 bases and J gave up 6 bases, with 15 bases separating them. CDR3 size: 14 residues. In germline, CDR1 is LNHDA, CDR2 SQIVND (reference sequence). The CDR3 bases are TGTGCCAGTAGTACCGAGAGCAGGGGACATGGCTACACCTTC. Residues: CASSTESRGHGYTF. Combining the CDR3 with reference TRBV19 and TRBJ1-2 gives the whole variable domain DGGITQSPKYLFRKEGQNVTLSCEQNLNHDAMYWYRQDPGQGLRLIYYSQIVNDFQKGDIAEGYSVSREKKESFPLTVTSAQKNPTAFYLCASSTESRGHGYTFGSGTRLTVV.

The genes are TRBV6-6 and TRBJ1-1, with TRBD1 matching over 8 bases. The CDR3 totals 13 residues. V shed 6 bases and J 3 bases; nucleotides not matched to a gene: 3. Germline CDR1 MNHNY, CDR2 SVGAGI (reference sequence). In DNA form, the CDR3 reads TGTGCCAGCAGACTGACAGGGGACACTGAAGCTTTCTTT. It specifies CASRLTGDTEAFF.

V usage is TRBV19 and J usage is TRBJ1-3; TRBD1 agrees at 8 bases. The CDR3 has 17 amino acids. Looked up from germline, CDR1 is LNHDA and CDR2 is SQIVND (reference sequence). J gave up 1 base and V 7 bases, and 12 bases lay outside the gene matches. CDR3 sequence: CASTGQGRSKSGNTIYF. The CDR3 nucleotides read TGTGCCAGTACCGGACAGGGAAGGTCAAAGTCTGGAAACACCATATATTTT.

J is TRBJ2-3 and V is TRBV29-1; TRBD1 agrees at 7 bases. Losses at the gene ends were 8 bases for V and 0 bases for J; bases not matched to a gene: 8. This CDR3 is built from 14 residues. Looked up from germline, CDR1 is SQVTM and CDR2 is ANQGSEA. CDR3 bases: TGCAGCATCCGGACAGGACCTAGCACAGATACGCAGTATTTT. This sequence encodes CSIRTGPSTDTQYF.

This clone was detected a few times. This sequence joins TRBV7-2 and TRBJ1-4; D is unresolved. The CDR3 consists of 14 residues. The germline CDR1 and CDR2 sequences are SGHTA and FQGNSA. The ends were cut back, 5 bases at V and 7 bases at J, with 14 bases in the middle. The CDR3 protein is CASSPWSGGEKLFF. DNA for the CDR3: TGTGCCAGCAGCCCCTGGAGTGGTGGTGAAAAACTGTTTTTT.

Note on this clone: Germline is not matched at one junction end, which may reflect a read error. The CDR3 loop is CASSEDRQENQYF. The CDR3 DNA follows: TGCGCCAGCAGCGAGGACAGACAAGAGAACCAGTACTTC. The rearrangement uses TRBV5-1 and TRBJ2-5; perhaps TRBD1 as D (6 bases). The CDR3 totals 13 residues. Germline CDR1 SGHRS, CDR2 YFSETQ.

The rearrangement uses TRBV18 and TRBJ2-3, with 8 positions matching TRBD2. J gave up 3 bases and V 3 bases, and 8 bases lay outside the gene matches. The CDR3 totals 16 residues. CDR1 is KGHSH and CDR2 is LQKENI in the germline V gene. CDR3 sequence (DNA): TGTGCCAGCTCACCCCAGATGGCTAGCGGGACAGATACGCAGTATTTT. Its protein is CASSPQMASGTDTQYF.

J is TRBJ1-1 and V is TRBV5-1, with 7 nucleotides matching TRBD1. V gave up 2 bases and J gave up 4 bases; unmatched junction bases: 11. The length of the CDR3 is 16 residues. The germline V gene encodes CDR1 SGHRS and CDR2 YFSETQ. The CDR3 sequence is CASSLIRDSRTTEAFF. The CDR3 region has the DNA TGCGCCAGCAGCTTAATCCGGGACAGCAGAACCACTGAAGCTTTCTTT. The full variable domain, rest sourced from reference TRBV5-1 and TRBJ1-1, is KAGVTQTPRYLIKTRGQQVTLSCSPISGHRSVSWYQQTPGQGLQFLFEYFSETQRNKGNFPGRFSGRQFSNSRSEMNVSTLELGDSALYLCASSLIRDSRTTEAFFGQGTRLTVV.